The 7 T cell receptor beta chains below were found in one sample sequenced in a study of PD-L1 blockade in urothelial cancer. TCRdb's table, derived via immunoSEQ multiplex PCR, lists solely in-frame clones and lacks some. This table has just over 14,000 clones, 88% appearing once. Sequenced material: PBMCs, taken around atezolizumab (anti-PD-L1) treatment. The receptors here all came from a man between 65 and 85 years old with urothelial cancer.

V is TRBV30 and J is TRBJ2-3; 7 nucleotides align to TRBD2. The V and J ends lost 0 bases and 4 bases, in that order; junction bases with no gene match: 4. The germline CDR1 and CDR2 sequences are GTSNPN and SVGIG (reference sequence). This CDR3 is built from 14 residues. The CDR3 DNA follows: TGTGCCTGGAGTGTGGCTAGCGGCCCAGATACGCAGTATTTT. Protein product: CAWSVASGPDTQYF.

V gene TRBV4-1 combines with J gene TRBJ2-1, with 11 bases identical to TRBD2. The CDR3 sequence is 17 residues long. The V gene's germline CDR1 is MGHRA and CDR2 YSYEKL. Unmatched junction bases numbered 6, after V lost 4 bases and J lost 1 base. CDR3 sequence (DNA): TGCGCCAGCAGCCGAGGACTAGCGGGTCTATCCTACAATGAGCAGTTCTTC. Its protein is CASSRGLAGLSYNEQFF.

The chain joins TRBV18 to TRBJ2-2, with a weak D call TRBD2 (6 bases). This CDR3 contains 15 residues. The germline V gene has CDR1 KGHSH and CDR2 LQKENI. Trimming took off 3 bases at V and 2 bases at J, with 10 bases between the two ends. DNA of the CDR3: TGTGCCAGCTCACCGGCGGGGAGCAACACCGGGGAGCTGTTTTTT. Amino acids: CASSPAGSNTGELFF.

The V and J genes are TRBV6-5 and TRBJ2-1; 13 bases are shared with TRBD2. Germline CDR1 MNHEY, CDR2 SVGAGI. The CDR3 spans 15 residues. Losses at the gene ends were 6 bases for V and 4 bases for J; bases not matched to a gene: 3. The CDR3 sequence: CASRMTSGGYNEQFF. The DNA for the CDR3 is TGTGCCAGCAGAATGACTAGCGGGGGGTACAATGAGCAGTTCTTC.

V is TRBV18 and J is TRBJ1-2; no clear D gene. This CDR3 region has 12 residues. CDR1 is KGHSH, CDR2 LQKENI, per germline. V was pared by 2 bases and J by 7 bases, with 8 bases between. As DNA, the CDR3 is TGTGCCAGCTCACCAGTATCCCTTGGCTACACCTTC. It yields the protein CASSPVSLGYTF.

This chain links TRBV6-1 with TRBJ1-2; 10 bases fit TRBD1. The CDR3 totals 13 residues. V lost 9 bases to trimming and J lost 0 bases; unmatched junction nucleotides: 1. Per the germline V gene, CDR1 is MNHNS and CDR2 is SASEGT. CDR3 sequence (DNA): TGTGCCAGTGGACAGGGGGCTAACTATGGCTACACCTTC. It codes for CASGQGANYGYTF.

The chain is built from TRBV2 and TRBJ2-5, with D possibly being TRBD1 (5 bases). CDR3 size: 12 residues. Looked up from germline, CDR1 is SNHLY and CDR2 is FYNNEI. V shed 8 bases and J shed 4 bases, with 11 bases lying between them. Here the CDR3 DNA reads TGTGCCAGCTGGGGCAGGGTAGAGACCCAGTACTTC. Amino acids: CASWGRVETQYF.